The text below deals with one T cell receptor (beta chain). Its antigen is unidentified. Construction of the TCRbeta library involved unique molecular identifiers. TCRdb fed the PCR reads into MiXCR, producing one record per CDR3 protein. The table has 250,000 or so distinct CDR3 sequences, roughly 25% seen once; the top ten hold about 5%. The sample comes from a study of T-cell reconstitution after alpha-beta-depleted transplantation in children. Whole-study findings and limits: Reportedly, only several hundred clones from non-depleted graft cells drove alpha-beta T-cell counts at about two months. T-cell counts and diversity at one year post-transplant came mainly from newly produced T cells.

The specimen was PBMCs, mostly from graft donor cells, collected 360 days after TCRalphabeta/CD19-depleted stem cell transplant. The sequence was obtained from a female patient aged 2 to 10 who had a stem cell transplant for congenital amegakaryocytic thrombocytopenia, so the T cells may come from the graft donor.

CDR3 sequence (DNA): TGTGCCATCACAGTCGGGCCCGGCACCTCCTACGAGCAGTACTTC. Residues: CAITVGPGTSYEQYF. The V call is TRBV10-3, the J call TRBJ2-7; no firm D call. Germline loops: CDR1 ENHRY, CDR2 SYGVKD. The CDR3 extends over 15 amino acids. The ends were cut back, 7 bases at V and 0 bases at J, with 16 bases in the middle.